This T cell receptor beta chain was found in a study of T cell responses to AZD1222 COVID-19 vaccine. To note about this clone: What it binds is unknown.

Notes on the study in general: Donors were chiefly white British, with a greater number of females, and clonal diversity was perhaps underestimated. The peak T cell response came first, and repertoires were sampled only after it. Spike-specific TCR breadth and depth were elevated following two AZD1222 doses. Mapped onto spike, vaccine-associated CD4 TCRs spanned it and were dominant at 160-218 and 743-854.

Trimming left V 6 bases short and J 0 bases short, with 15 bases between. Germline lookup yields CDR1 MNHEY and CDR2 SVGAGI. The CDR3 spans 15 residues. The method was immunoSEQ multiplex PCR; TCRdb's version includes in-frame clones alone and lacks a portion of them. The table shows 150,000 or so clones, with around 88% occurring only once. This receptor was obtained from an adult in good health. The chain has TRBV6-5 and TRBJ2-7, with a weak D call TRBD1 (6 bases). This material consisted of peripheral blood, taken on day 0 of AZD1222 vaccination. CDR3 in DNA: TGTGCCAGCAGGAAGAGGGGGACCAGCTCCTACGAGCAGTACTTC. Translating gives CASRKRGTSSYEQYF.